This TCR beta chain was identified during a study of post-analysis software for immune sequencing data. Study-level results: Five or six TRBV segments, TRBV5-6, TRBV5-1 and TRBV20-1 among them, were found more frequent in patients than controls. Among multiple sclerosis patients, normalized Chao1 diversity was significantly below that of controls. Samples from a shared batch, those prepared together, strongly co-clustered by F measure.

TCR beta cDNA libraries included unique molecular identifiers. Starting from roughly 1 to 10 million T cells, the study yielded approximately 500,000 cDNA molecules. TCRdb called the PCR reads again in MiXCR, with one record for every CDR3 protein. The sample records over 700,000 distinct CDR3 sequences, roughly 27% being singletons. Germline CDR1 is DFQATT and CDR2 is SNEGSKA (reference sequence). The CDR3 contains 15 residues. Concerning this clonotype: Its antigen remains unidentified. An end of the junction differs from the germline gene, which may be a read error.

The V gene is TRBV20-1, the J gene TRBJ2-3; tentatively, D is TRBD2 (6 bases). Sequenced sample: blood. The TCR originated in a girl aged 5-17 years with multiple sclerosis. Here the CDR3 DNA reads TGCAGTACTAGGCGGGGCAAGGGTAGCACAGATACGCAGTATTTT. This translates into CSTRRGKGSTDTQYF.